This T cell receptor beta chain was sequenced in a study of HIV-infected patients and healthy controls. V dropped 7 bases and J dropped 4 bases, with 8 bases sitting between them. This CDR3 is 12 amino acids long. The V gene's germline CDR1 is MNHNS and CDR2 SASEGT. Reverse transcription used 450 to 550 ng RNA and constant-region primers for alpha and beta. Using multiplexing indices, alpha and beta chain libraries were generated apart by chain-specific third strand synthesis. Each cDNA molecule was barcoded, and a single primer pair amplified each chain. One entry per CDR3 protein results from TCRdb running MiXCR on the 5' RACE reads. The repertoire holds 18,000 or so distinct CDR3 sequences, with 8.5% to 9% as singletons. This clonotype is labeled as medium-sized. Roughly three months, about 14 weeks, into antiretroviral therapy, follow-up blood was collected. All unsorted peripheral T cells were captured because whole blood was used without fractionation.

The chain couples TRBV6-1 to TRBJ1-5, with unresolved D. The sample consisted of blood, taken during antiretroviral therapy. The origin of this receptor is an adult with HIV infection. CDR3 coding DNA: TGTGCCAGCATGGATCTGAATCAGCCCCAGCATTTT. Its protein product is CASMDLNQPQHF.